What follows are 24 T cell receptor beta chains derived from one specimen sequenced in a study of regulatory T cells in long-lasting Graves disease. Both iRepertoire HTBI primers and Arm-PCR of CDR3 regions were used to build the TCR beta libraries. A single record per CDR3 protein comes from TCRdb applying MiXCR to the multiplex PCR reads. The repertoire holds 200,000 to 250,000 distinct CDR3 sequences, approximately 16% seen once, with roughly a fifth in the top ten. Time point denoted: newly diagnosed GD, antithyroid drugs for less than 3 months. The TCR library was made from RNA that had been extracted from PBMCs in TRIzol. Sequences were derived from peripheral blood mononuclear cells (PBMCs), sampled at new diagnosis, from a patient treated with antithyroid drugs. The receptor set was obtained from a female donor with Graves disease.

The sample holds many counts of this clonotype. CDR3 nucleotides: TGTGCCAGCTCACCAACTAAGGTTGAGCAGTTCTTC. It translates to CASSPTKVEQFF. The chain combines TRBV18 with TRBJ2-1, with D unresolved. This CDR3 comprises 12 residues. Trimming pared 2 bases from V and 9 bases from J, leaving 8 bases between. CDR1 KGHSH and CDR2 LQKENI come from the germline V gene.

The rearrangement joins TRBV20-1 to TRBJ2-7; D possibly corresponds to TRBD2 (6 bases). Trimming took 5 bases from V and 7 from J, leaving 18 bases between them. CDR3 length equals 13 residues. Per germline, CDR1 DFQATT and CDR2 SNEGSKA (reference sequence). The CDR3 reads CSASPMAGGEQYF. The CDR3 nucleotides are TGCAGTGCTTCCCCTATGGCTGGGGGGGAGCAGTACTTC.

A word on this clonotype: A far bigger clonotype differs at one base, so this is likely a read error. This chain uses TRBV7-2 with TRBJ2-5; tentative D call: TRBD2 (6 bases). The CDR3 loop spans 18 amino acids. Trimming removed 6 bases at V and 5 bases at J, with 28 bases between. In germline, CDR1 is SGHTA, CDR2 FQGNSA. The CDR3: CASSSLSGSPGWMETQYF. CDR3 DNA sequence: TGTGCCAGCAGTTCACTTAGCGGATCCCCGGGTTGGATGGAGACCCAGTACTTC.

This clonotype was counted between two and nine times. This likely reflects a read error, since a far larger clone is one base away. Written as DNA, the CDR3 is TGTGCCAGCAGCAGGACAGAATACAATGAGCAGTTCTTC. Translation gives CASSRTEYNEQFF. V and J are TRBV12-3 or TRBV12-4 and TRBJ2-3; possibly TRBD1 for D (6 bases). The closer fit of TRBJ2-1 to the DNA end suggests the J call may be wrong. CDR3 length: 13 amino acids.

This clonotype came up a few times. Given a much more abundant clone one base away, this may be a read error. V gene TRBV3-1 combines with J gene TRBJ2-2; 8 bases match TRBD2. This CDR3 comprises 17 residues. Germline V lookup: CDR1 LGHDT, CDR2 YNNKEL (reference sequence). J was trimmed by 5 bases and V by 0 bases; bases with no gene match: 8. The CDR3, as DNA: TGTGCCAGCAGCCAAGATGGAGCGGGGGCGACGACCGGGGAGCTGTTTTTT. Encoded protein: CASSQDGAGATTGELFF.

Only a few counts were recorded for this clonotype. The CDR3 sequence is CATGRGRTDTQYF. Written as DNA, the CDR3 is TGTGCCACGGGGAGGGGTAGAACAGATACGCAGTATTTT. This sequence joins TRBV24-1 and TRBJ2-3, with 7 bases matching TRBD2. This CDR3 has 13 residues. Trimming took 10 bases from V and 3 from J; bases not matched to a gene: 6. The germline gives CDR1 KGHDR, CDR2 SFDVKD.

This clonotype was counted at least ten times. The chain carries TRBV28 and TRBJ2-7; D is tentatively TRBD1 or TRBD2 (6 bases each). The V and J ends lost 9 bases and 0 bases respectively, with 9 bases between them. This CDR3 contains 12 residues. Looked up from germline, CDR1 is MDHEN and CDR2 is SYDVKM. CDR3 coding DNA: TGTGCCAGTGGAGGGGGCTCCTACGAGCAGTACTTC. It yields the protein CASGGGSYEQYF.

The chain combines TRBV19 with TRBJ2-2, with TRBD1 matching over 11 bases. Germline assignment: CDR1 LNHDA and CDR2 SQIVND (reference sequence). After removal of 7 bases from V and 4 bases from J, the junction contained 5 bases not matched to a gene. CDR3 length equals 15 residues. The CDR3 reads CASTRDRGGTGELFF. In nucleotides, the CDR3 is TGTGCCAGTACCCGGGACAGGGGGGGCACCGGGGAGCTGTTTTTT.

The J gene is TRBJ2-6, the V gene TRBV7-9; no clear D gene. Germline values: CDR1 SEHNR, CDR2 FQNEAQ (reference sequence). The CDR3 runs to 18 residues. V was clipped by 4 bases and J by 0 bases, with 16 bases between them. The CDR3 is CASSSGPPTSSGANVLTF. DNA of the CDR3: TGTGCCAGCAGCTCCGGCCCCCCGACGTCCTCTGGGGCCAACGTCCTGACTTTC.

This clonotype was seen at least ten times. The J gene is TRBJ2-1, the V gene TRBV7-8; D may be TRBD2 (6 bases). Trimming removed 1 base from V and 2 bases from J, with 9 bases in between. The CDR3 spans 15 residues. The V gene's germline CDR1 is SGHVS and CDR2 FQNEAQ. CDR3 nucleotides: TGTGCCAGCAGCTTAGGGGGACTTCCCTACAATGAGCAGTTCTTC. It specifies CASSLGGLPYNEQFF.

V usage is TRBV2 and J usage is TRBJ1-5; TRBD1 might be the D (6 bases). The CDR3 totals 16 residues. The ends were cut back, 7 bases at V and 0 bases at J, with 16 bases in the middle. CDR1 and CDR2 (germline): SNHLY, FYNNEI. CDR3: CASTGGSSNSNQPQHF. The CDR3 DNA reads as TGTGCCAGCACTGGGGGCAGTTCAAATAGCAATCAGCCCCAGCATTTT.

This clonotype has only a few counts. The gene calls are TRBV19 and TRBJ1-1; D may be TRBD1 (5 bases). This CDR3 region has 14 residues. Germline V gene data show CDR1 as LNHDA and CDR2 as SQIVND (reference sequence). The V end lost 1 base, the J end lost 1 base, and 7 bases lay between the germline ends. The CDR3 region has the DNA TGTGCCAGTAGTATAGGACAGCAGAACACTGAAGCTTTCTTT. This sequence encodes CASSIGQQNTEAFF. Combining the CDR3 with reference TRBV19 and TRBJ1-1 gives the whole variable domain DGGITQSPKYLFRKEGQNVTLSCEQNLNHDAMYWYRQDPGQGLRLIYYSQIVNDFQKGDIAEGYSVSREKKESFPLTVTSAQKNPTAFYLCASSIGQQNTEAFFGQGTRLTVV.

This clonotype was recorded many times. Written as DNA, the CDR3 is TGTGCCAGCAGCCCGAGGTTAACTTTCTCTGGAAACACCATATATTTT. This sequence encodes CASSPRLTFSGNTIYF. The chain couples TRBV7-8 to TRBJ1-3; D is unclear. Germline V lookup: CDR1 SGHVS, CDR2 FQNEAQ. The CDR3 is made up of 16 amino acids. Trimming took off 5 bases at V and 0 bases at J, with 14 bases between the two ends.

The table lists this clonotype with many counts. The V gene is TRBV20-1, the J gene TRBJ2-2, with a possible D match to TRBD1 (5 bases). The germline V gene has CDR1 DFQATT and CDR2 SNEGSKA (reference sequence). The ends were cut back, 1 base at V and 6 bases at J, with 15 bases in the middle. CDR3 length: 15 amino acids. This CDR3 is CSARGWQGNAGELFF. The CDR3 DNA sequence: TGCAGTGCTAGAGGTTGGCAGGGTAACGCCGGGGAGCTGTTTTTT.

The chain has TRBV9 and TRBJ2-2; weak D call: TRBD2 (6 bases). There are 15 residues in the CDR3. The germline V gene encodes CDR1 SGDLS and CDR2 YYNGEE. The V gene lost 1 base and the J gene lost 3 bases, with 10 bases spanning the gap. CDR3 amino acids: CASSVSGSHTGELFF. CDR3 nucleotides: TGTGCCAGCAGCGTATCCGGGAGTCACACCGGGGAGCTGTTTTTT.

The sample holds many counts of this clonotype. The gene calls are TRBV29-1 and TRBJ1-1, with 7 positions matching TRBD1. The V and J ends lost 1 base and 1 base, in that order; junction bases with no gene match: 15. The CDR3 runs to 18 residues. Germline CDR1 is SQVTM and CDR2 is ANQGSEA. The CDR3 protein is CSVEGSWTRGTANTEAFF. The CDR3 nucleotides are TGCAGCGTTGAAGGATCATGGACGCGGGGGACAGCGAACACTGAAGCTTTCTTT.

As concerns this clonotype: No conserved phenylalanine or tryptophan is present at the end of the CDR3, so a read error is the likely explanation. The chain is built from TRBV9 and TRBJ2-1, with D unclear. Germline-derived CDR1 and CDR2 are SGDLS and YYNGEE. This CDR3 is 14 amino acids long. Trimming removed 4 bases at V and 5 bases at J, with 13 bases between. CDR3 region: CASSPTLNDNEQFV. The CDR3 coding sequence is TGTGCCAGCAGCCCGACGCTTAACGACAATGAGCAGTTCGTC.

Worth noting for this clonotype: Being one base from a much bigger clone, this may be a read error. The chain is built from TRBV28 and TRBJ2-3, with a tentative D call TRBD2 (5 bases). The germline gives CDR1 MDHEN, CDR2 SYDVKM. The CDR3 has 16 amino acids. DNA of the CDR3: TGTACCAGCAGTTTATGGTTCGGCTCCGGGGCAGATACGCAGTATTTT. This gives the protein CTSSLWFGSGADTQYF.

This clonotype showed up many times. This chain connects TRBV12-3 or TRBV12-4 to TRBJ2-2; maybe TRBD2 (6 bases). V lost 2 bases and J lost 0, with 7 bases in between. The CDR3 length is 15 residues. CDR3 in DNA: TGTGCCAGCAGTTTATGGGGGGCGAACACCGGGGAGCTGTTTTTT. It yields the protein CASSLWGANTGELFF.

This clonotype was seen more than once but under ten times. The chain employs TRBV5-8 and TRBJ2-1; 14 nucleotides match TRBD2. The CDR3 length is 17 residues. The germline V gene has CDR1 SGHTS and CDR2 YDEGEE. The V segment lost 0 bases and the J segment 3 bases; nucleotides outside the gene matches: 2. The CDR3 region is CASSLVGTSGSYNEQFF. The CDR3 region has the DNA TGTGCCAGCAGCTTGGTCGGGACTAGCGGGAGCTACAATGAGCAGTTCTTC. Using reference TRBV5-8 and TRBJ2-1 for the parts outside the CDR3, the full variable domain is EAGVTQSPTHLIKTRGQQATLRCSPISGHTSVYWYQQALGLGLQFLLWYDEGEERNRGNFPPRFSGRQFPNYSSELNVNALELEDSALYLCASSLVGTSGSYNEQFFGPGTRLTVL.

This clonotype was counted many times. The chain couples TRBV20-1 to TRBJ2-5, with D tentatively TRBD1 or TRBD2 (5 bases each). Trimming cost V 5 bases and J 9 bases, with 19 bases left between them. Germline loops: CDR1 DFQATT, CDR2 SNEGSKA (reference sequence). The CDR3 is 13 amino acids. The CDR3 nucleotides are TGCAGTGCTCCAAGAACGGGGCCCGGGGCCCAGTACTTC. Its protein product is CSAPRTGPGAQYF.

The rearrangement uses TRBV15 and TRBJ1-3; the match to TRBD1 covers 10 bases. The V segment lost 0 bases and the J segment 3 bases; nucleotides outside the gene matches: 17. The germline gives CDR1 LNHNV, CDR2 YYDKDF (reference sequence). The CDR3 has 21 amino acids. Here the CDR3 DNA reads TGTGCCACCAGCAGAGACCCACCGGGACAGGGGCGCTCTGTAATTGGAAACACCATATATTTT. Translated, it gives CATSRDPPGQGRSVIGNTIYF.

This clonotype came up many times. The gene calls are TRBV5-4 and TRBJ2-5; D gene uncertain. Germline values: CDR1 SGHNT, CDR2 YYREEE (reference sequence). The CDR3 covers 11 residues. Trimming removed 2 bases at V and 4 bases at J, with 3 bases between. CDR3 in DNA: TGTGCCAGCAGCTTTCTAGAGACCCAGTACTTC. This sequence encodes CASSFLETQYF. The full variable domain, with the rest looked up from reference TRBV5-4 and TRBJ2-5, is ETGVTQSPTHLIKTRGQQVTLRCSSQSGHNTVSWYQQALGQGPQFIFQYYREEENGRGNFPPRFSGLQFPNYSSELNVNALELDDSALYLCASSFLETQYFGPGTRLLVL.

This clonotype was detected many times. The J gene is TRBJ2-1, the V gene TRBV6-2 or TRBV6-3, with D unresolved. CDR3 length: 15 amino acids. In germline, CDR1 is MNHEY, CDR2 SVGEGT. V was cut by 6 bases and J by 3 bases, with 15 bases left in between. The CDR3 coding sequence is TGTGCCAGCAGCAACCCTGCGCGGAACTACAATGAGCAGTTCTTC. Its translation: CASSNPARNYNEQFF.